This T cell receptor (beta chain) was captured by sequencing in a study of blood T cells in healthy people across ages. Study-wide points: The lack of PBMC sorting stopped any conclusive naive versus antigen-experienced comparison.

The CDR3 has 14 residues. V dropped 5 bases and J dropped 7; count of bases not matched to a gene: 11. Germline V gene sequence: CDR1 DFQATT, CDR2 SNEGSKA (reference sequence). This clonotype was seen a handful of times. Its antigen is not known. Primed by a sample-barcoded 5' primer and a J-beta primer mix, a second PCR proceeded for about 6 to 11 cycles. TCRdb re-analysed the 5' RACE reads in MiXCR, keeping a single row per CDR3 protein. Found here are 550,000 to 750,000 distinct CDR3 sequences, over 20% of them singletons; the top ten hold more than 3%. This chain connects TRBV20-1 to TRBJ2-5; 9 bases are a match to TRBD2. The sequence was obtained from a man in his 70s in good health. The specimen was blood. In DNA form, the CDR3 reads TGCAGTGCTTCCCGGCGGGAGGGCCTTGGGACCCAGTACTTC. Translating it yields CSASRREGLGTQYF.